A selection of T cell receptor beta chains follows, all from one sample in a study of Tregs in tolerant kidney transplant recipients. The method was immunoSEQ multiplex PCR; TCRdb's version includes in-frame clones alone and lacks a portion of them. The sample consists of roughly 120,000 clones, roughly 93% of them appearing once. Sequencing used CD4+ T cells from blood. Source of these receptors: a human donor in good health. CDR3s include the opening cysteine and the closing phenylalanine or tryptophan. Fields, in order: D gene, J gene, clone size, V gene, CDR3 DNA, CDR3 protein. The D gene is left open where the match is weak. Where a row states a size, it is once, few, many or the class of an expanded clone; other rows omit it.

d_call: TRBD1; j_call: TRBJ1-2; clone_size: -; v_call: TRBV5-1; cdr3_nt: TGCGCCAGCAGCTTCCGACAGGGCCGGGGCTACACCTTC; cdr3_aa: CASSFRQGRGYTF
d_call: -; j_call: TRBJ2-2; clone_size: -; v_call: TRBV29-1; cdr3_nt: TGCAGCGTGGGGGGGCGCAGGGGTGAGGCGAACACCGGGGAGCTGTTTTTT; cdr3_aa: CSVGGRRGEANTGELFF
d_call: -; j_call: TRBJ1-3; clone_size: -; v_call: TRBV4-2; cdr3_nt: TGTGCCAGCAGCCTGGGTCCGGGCACTTCTGGAAACACCATATATTTT; cdr3_aa: CASSLGPGTSGNTIYF
d_call: -; j_call: TRBJ1-1; clone_size: -; v_call: TRBV27; cdr3_nt: TGTGCCAGCAGTTACATAGCCGGCGAAGCTTTCTTT; cdr3_aa: CASSYIAGEAFF
d_call: TRBD2; j_call: TRBJ2-3; clone_size: -; v_call: TRBV12-5; cdr3_nt: TGTGCTAGTGGTTTAGATACTCTAGCGGGAGTCACAGATACGCAGTATTTT; cdr3_aa: CASGLDTLAGVTDTQYF
d_call: TRBD1; j_call: TRBJ2-4; clone_size: once; v_call: TRBV13; cdr3_nt: TGTGCCAGCGGACAGGGGGGAGGAGGAAACATTCAGTACTTC; cdr3_aa: CASGQGGGGNIQYF
d_call: TRBD2; j_call: TRBJ2-3; clone_size: -; v_call: TRBV7-6; cdr3_nt: TGTGCCAGCAGCTTAGAGCTAGCGGGAAACACAGATACGCAGTATTTT; cdr3_aa: CASSLELAGNTDTQYF
d_call: -; j_call: TRBJ1-1; clone_size: -; v_call: TRBV5-1; cdr3_nt: TGCGCCAGCAGCCTGGATTCGAACACTGAAGCTTTCTTT; cdr3_aa: CASSLDSNTEAFF
d_call: TRBD2; j_call: TRBJ2-5; clone_size: -; v_call: TRBV6-5; cdr3_nt: TGTGCCAGCAGTCCCCAGACTAGCGGGGCGACCCAGTACTTC; cdr3_aa: CASSPQTSGATQYF
d_call: TRBD2; j_call: TRBJ2-1; clone_size: -; v_call: TRBV27; cdr3_nt: TGTGCCAGCAGCCTGGGACTAGCGGGAGGGTATGAGCAGTTCTTC; cdr3_aa: CASSLGLAGGYEQFF
d_call: -; j_call: TRBJ1-1; clone_size: -; v_call: TRBV9; cdr3_nt: TGTGCCAGCAGCGCGGGGTACACTGAAGCTTTCTTT; cdr3_aa: CASSAGYTEAFF
d_call: TRBD1; j_call: TRBJ1-4; clone_size: -; v_call: TRBV5-6; cdr3_nt: TGTGCCAGCAGCTTGGGACCGCCGACAGGGGATGCGAGTGAAAAACTGTTTTTT; cdr3_aa: CASSLGPPTGDASEKLFF
d_call: -; j_call: TRBJ1-5; clone_size: -; v_call: TRBV5-5; cdr3_nt: TGTGCCAGCAGCGACCGGATAAATAGCAATCAGCCCCAGCATTTT; cdr3_aa: CASSDRINSNQPQHF
d_call: -; j_call: TRBJ1-2; clone_size: -; v_call: TRBV4-1; cdr3_nt: TGCGCCAGCAGCCAAGACCGGGGGAGGCCATATGGCTACACCTTC; cdr3_aa: CASSQDRGRPYGYTF
d_call: -; j_call: TRBJ2-1; clone_size: -; v_call: TRBV6-5; cdr3_nt: TGTGCCAGCAAACTCACAGGAGTCTACAATGAGCAGTTCTTC; cdr3_aa: CASKLTGVYNEQFF
d_call: -; j_call: TRBJ2-3; clone_size: -; v_call: TRBV6-4; cdr3_nt: TGTGCGCCCCTGGGGGCGAGCTTACCTAGCACAGATACGCAGTATTTT; cdr3_aa: CAPLGASLPSTDTQYF
d_call: -; j_call: TRBJ1-5; clone_size: -; v_call: TRBV5-6; cdr3_nt: TGTGCCAGCAGTTCATACGGGGGGCTGGGCAATCAGCCCCAGCATTTT; cdr3_aa: CASSSYGGLGNQPQHF
d_call: TRBD1; j_call: TRBJ2-1; clone_size: -; v_call: TRBV29-1; cdr3_nt: TGCAGCGTTCCGAGACAGGGAAGGCATGAGCAGTTCTTC; cdr3_aa: CSVPRQGRHEQFF
d_call: -; j_call: TRBJ1-6; clone_size: -; v_call: TRBV4-2; cdr3_nt: TGTGCCAGCAGCCAAGTCCAGGGAGAGGTCTCCTATAATTCACCCCTCCACTTT; cdr3_aa: CASSQVQGEVSYNSPLHF
d_call: -; j_call: TRBJ2-5; clone_size: -; v_call: TRBV6-5; cdr3_nt: TGTGCCAGCAGTTACAGCTACCGTCAAGAGACCCAGTACTTC; cdr3_aa: CASSYSYRQETQYF
d_call: -; j_call: TRBJ1-3; clone_size: -; v_call: TRBV7-2; cdr3_nt: TGTGCCAGCAGGGTGGTCCGCTCTGGAAACACCATATATTTT; cdr3_aa: CASRVVRSGNTIYF
d_call: -; j_call: TRBJ2-5; clone_size: -; v_call: TRBV11-3; cdr3_nt: TGTGCCAGCAGCTTAGATTGGAAAGAGACCCAGTACTTC; cdr3_aa: CASSLDWKETQYF
d_call: -; j_call: TRBJ2-6; clone_size: -; v_call: TRBV9; cdr3_nt: TGTGCCAGCAGCGTAGTACCGGGGTCTGGGGCCAACGTCCTGACTTTC; cdr3_aa: CASSVVPGSGANVLTF
d_call: -; j_call: TRBJ2-7; clone_size: -; v_call: TRBV7-7; cdr3_nt: TGTGCCAGCAGCCTCGCGACGAGCGGCTACGAGCAGTACTTC; cdr3_aa: CASSLATSGYEQYF
d_call: TRBD1; j_call: TRBJ2-2; clone_size: few; v_call: TRBV9; cdr3_nt: TGTGCCAGCAGCCCACAGGGGTCCACGAACACCGGGGAGCTGTTTTTT; cdr3_aa: CASSPQGSTNTGELFF
d_call: -; j_call: TRBJ2-3; clone_size: -; v_call: TRBV6-6; cdr3_nt: TGTGCCAGCAGTTACCTCGGGGTTGGGACAGATACGCAGTATTTT; cdr3_aa: CASSYLGVGTDTQYF
d_call: -; j_call: TRBJ2-7; clone_size: -; v_call: TRBV27; cdr3_nt: TGTGCCAGCAGTCCCCACCGAATAGGGTCGAGTGAGCAGTACTTC; cdr3_aa: CASSPHRIGSSEQYF
d_call: -; j_call: TRBJ1-1; clone_size: -; v_call: TRBV27; cdr3_nt: TGTGCCAGCAGCACCCCGGTCGGCACTGAAGCTTTCTTT; cdr3_aa: CASSTPVGTEAFF
d_call: -; j_call: TRBJ1-1; clone_size: -; v_call: TRBV27; cdr3_nt: TGTGCCAGCAGTTTGGGGAGGGGTGCTCAGAACACTGAAGCTTTCTTT; cdr3_aa: CASSLGRGAQNTEAFF
d_call: -; j_call: TRBJ2-3; clone_size: -; v_call: TRBV6-1; cdr3_nt: TGTGCCAGCAGTGAAGCGCTTGGCGTTAGCACAGATACGCAGTATTTT; cdr3_aa: CASSEALGVSTDTQYF
d_call: -; j_call: TRBJ2-3; clone_size: -; v_call: TRBV6-5; cdr3_nt: TGTGCCAGCAGTTACTCGCGAGCAGATACGCAGTATTTT; cdr3_aa: CASSYSRADTQYF